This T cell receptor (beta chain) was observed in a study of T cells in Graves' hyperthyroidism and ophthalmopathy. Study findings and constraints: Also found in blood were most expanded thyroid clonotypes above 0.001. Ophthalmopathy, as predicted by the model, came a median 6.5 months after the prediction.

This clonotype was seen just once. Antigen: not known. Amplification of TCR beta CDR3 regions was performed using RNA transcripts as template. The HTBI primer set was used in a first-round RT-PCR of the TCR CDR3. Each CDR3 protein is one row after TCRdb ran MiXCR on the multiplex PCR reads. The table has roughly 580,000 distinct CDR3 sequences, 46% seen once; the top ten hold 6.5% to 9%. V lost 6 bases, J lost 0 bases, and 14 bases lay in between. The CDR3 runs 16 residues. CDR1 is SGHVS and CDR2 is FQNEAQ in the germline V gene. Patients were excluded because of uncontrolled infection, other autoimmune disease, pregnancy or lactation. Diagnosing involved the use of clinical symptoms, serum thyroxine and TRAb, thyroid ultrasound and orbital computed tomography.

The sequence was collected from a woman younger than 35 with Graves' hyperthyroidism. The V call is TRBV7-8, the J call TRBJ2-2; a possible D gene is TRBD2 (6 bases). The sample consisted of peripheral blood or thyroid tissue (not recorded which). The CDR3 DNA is TGTGCCAGCAGTGGGTGGGGGGAGGCGAACACCGGGGAGCTGTTTTTT. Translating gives CASSGWGEANTGELFF.